The 23 T cell receptor beta chains in this list originate from one sample, sequenced in a study of beta chain features in type 1 diabetes. The study's findings and limits: All four CD4+ subsets from Type 1 diabetes patients carried moderately but significantly shorter TCRB CDR3s.

As every portion of the isolated RNA was reverse transcribed, the sequencing read expressed TCRB transcripts. Repertoires were generated with immunoSEQ multiplex PCR, while TCRdb's copy carries only in-frame clones and drops some. The table has about 160,000 clones, approximately 10% seen once; the top ten hold more than 0.45%. These TCRs' antigens remain unknown. Sequencing was carried out using central memory CD4+ T cells from blood. The receptors shown here come from a man in his thirties or forties with type 1 diabetes.

This chain connects TRBV5-4 to TRBJ2-1; TRBD1 matches 7 bases. CDR1 is SGHNT and CDR2 is YYREEE in the germline V gene (reference sequence). The junction had 6 bases not matched to a gene; V was cut back by 4 bases and J by 2 bases. The CDR3 contains 15 residues. CDR3 nucleotides: TGTGCCAGCAGCCCCACAGGGGACACCTACAATGAGCAGTTCTTC. It translates to CASSPTGDTYNEQFF.

This clone was counted at least ten times. V usage is TRBV7-3 and J usage is TRBJ2-1; 9 bases match TRBD2. The CDR3 runs 14 residues. Trimming at V came to 2 bases and at J to 6 bases, leaving 2 bases not matched to a gene. CDR1 SGHTA and CDR2 FQGTGA come from the germline V gene. The CDR3, as DNA: TGTGCCAGCAGCTTATTGACTAGCGGCAATGAGCAGTTCTTC. It yields the protein CASSLLTSGNEQFF.

This chain connects TRBV29-1 to TRBJ2-1; tentative D call: TRBD2 (5 bases). The germline V and J ends were trimmed by 7 bases and 6 bases, with 19 bases remaining between them. The CDR3 consists of 14 residues. CDR1 SQVTM and CDR2 ANQGSEA come from the germline V gene. The CDR3 sequence: CSAKKMSAGNEQFF. CDR3 in DNA: TGCAGCGCCAAGAAAATGTCCGCGGGCAATGAGCAGTTCTTC.

Details on this clone: One junction end disagrees with the germline gene, perhaps due to a read error. V usage is TRBV5-4 and J usage is TRBJ1-1; no definite D call. Germline assignment: CDR1 SGHNT and CDR2 YYREEE (reference sequence). The CDR3 extends over 14 amino acids. The CDR3 DNA follows: TGCGCCAGCAGCCAGGAACAGATGAACACTGAAGCTTTCTTT. It specifies CASSQEQMNTEAFF.

This clone was seen more than once but under ten times. V usage is TRBV7-8 and J usage is TRBJ2-3, with 8 bases identical to TRBD1. The trim removed 4 bases at V and 2 bases at J, leaving 5 bases unmatched. The CDR3 extends over 15 amino acids. CDR1 and CDR2 from the germline V gene are SGHVS and FQNEAQ. The CDR3 DNA sequence: TGTGCCAGCAGCTCAGGACAGGGACCCACAGATACGCAGTATTTT. Its protein product is CASSSGQGPTDTQYF.

The chain carries TRBV15 and TRBJ2-3, with D possibly TRBD2 on 6 matching bases. The germline V gene has CDR1 LNHNV and CDR2 YYDKDF (reference sequence). The CDR3 loop spans 16 amino acids. V was clipped by 1 base and J by 4 bases, with 15 bases between them. Here the CDR3 reads CATSRGLEVESDTQYF. CDR3 in DNA: TGTGCCACCAGCAGAGGACTAGAAGTGGAATCAGATACGCAGTATTTT.

The chain couples TRBV9 to TRBJ1-1; 8 nucleotides match TRBD1. The CDR3 runs 13 residues. Germline CDR1 reads SGDLS; CDR2 reads YYNGEE. Trimming removed 4 bases from V and 7 bases from J; junction bases left unmatched: 6. CDR3 sequence reads: CASSLTGAGEAFF. CDR3 DNA sequence: TGTGCCAGCAGCCTGACAGGGGCCGGTGAAGCTTTCTTT.

Only one count was recorded for this clone. The rearrangement links TRBV27 to TRBJ2-1; 10 positions agree with TRBD2. CDR1 and CDR2 from the germline V gene are MNHEY and SMNVEV (reference sequence). The CDR3 is made up of 17 amino acids. The V and J ends lost 5 bases and 2 bases, in that order; junction bases with no gene match: 9. The CDR3 DNA reads as TGTGCCAGCAGTCGCAGCGGGAGGGCCTGGACCTACAATGAGCAGTTCTTC. Its translation: CASSRSGRAWTYNEQFF.

This clone was found a few times. The V gene is TRBV28, the J gene TRBJ1-5; D unclear. Trimming took 6 bases from V and 7 from J, leaving 19 bases between them. The CDR3 loop spans 15 amino acids. CDR1 and CDR2 (germline): MDHEN, SYDVKM. CDR3 sequence reads: CASSPLEGLFQPQHF. Written as DNA, the CDR3 is TGTGCCAGCAGCCCCCTGGAGGGATTGTTCCAGCCCCAGCATTTT.

This clone was picked up a small number of times. The chain couples TRBV6-1 to TRBJ1-2; D gene ambiguous. The V gene's germline CDR1 is MNHNS and CDR2 SASEGT. The V and J ends lost 6 bases and 8 bases respectively, with 13 bases between them. The CDR3 loop spans 12 amino acids. In DNA, the CDR3 is TGTGCCAGCAGACTGAACGAGGAAGGCTACACCTTC. This codes for CASRLNEEGYTF.

This clone was seen a handful of times. This sample also contains other DNA sequences that code for the same CDR3. The chain combines TRBV7-2 with TRBJ2-3; no clear D gene. Trimming cost V 5 bases and J 1 base, with 4 bases left between them. The CDR3 covers 12 residues. Germline V lookup: CDR1 SGHTA, CDR2 FQGNSA. Here the CDR3 reads CASSPGTDTQYF. As DNA, the CDR3 is TGTGCCAGCAGCCCTGGCACAGATACGCAGTATTTT.

This clone came up a few times. The gene calls are TRBV11-2 and TRBJ2-5, with D uncertain. The assigned J gene may be wrong: the sequence end matches TRBJ2-7 better. The CDR3 is made up of 15 amino acids. Germline lookup yields CDR1 SGHAT and CDR2 FQNNGV. In nucleotides, the CDR3 is TGTGCCAGCAGCCCAGACTTTAGTAAGTTCTACGAGCAGTACTTC. Protein product: CASSPDFSKFYEQYF.

The CDR3 region has the DNA TGTGCCAGCAGCTTAGTTGGGGGCGAGACCCAGTACTTC. Translating it yields CASSLVGGETQYF. The chain is built from TRBV7-2 and TRBJ2-5; the D gene is possibly TRBD1 (6 bases). Between the trimmed V and J ends, which lost 1 base and 5 bases, there was a span of 8 bases. From germline, CDR1 is SGHTA and CDR2 FQGNSA. The CDR3 has 13 amino acids.

This sequence joins TRBV2 and TRBJ1-5, with D possibly TRBD1 on 5 matching bases. Germline V lookup: CDR1 SNHLY, CDR2 FYNNEI. This CDR3 contains 13 residues. Trimming cost V 7 bases and J 0 bases, with 7 bases left between them. CDR3 loop: CASMGLSNQPQHF. CDR3 bases: TGTGCCAGCATGGGACTTAGCAATCAGCCCCAGCATTTT.

This clone was counted a few times. V gene TRBV10-3 combines with J gene TRBJ2-7, with no clear D. Germline-derived CDR1 and CDR2 are ENHRY and SYGVKD. The V end was cut by 6 bases, the J end by 6 bases, with 18 bases between. This CDR3 comprises 14 residues. CDR3 bases: TGTGCCATCAGGGCAGAGGTGACTCCAACCGAGCAGTACTTC. It is translated as CAIRAEVTPTEQYF.

The V call is TRBV2, the J call TRBJ2-1; D not certain. The V end lost 0 bases, the J end lost 9 bases, and 15 bases lay between the germline ends. CDR3 length: 15 amino acids. Germline V gene sequence: CDR1 SNHLY, CDR2 FYNNEI. The CDR3 nucleotides are TGTGCCAGCAGTGAAGCGTCCCCCGATGGCGGTGAGCAGTTCTTC. Amino acid sequence: CASSEASPDGGEQFF.

This rearrangement joins TRBV7-2 to TRBJ2-3; the match to TRBD2 covers 7 bases. This CDR3 has 15 amino acids. Germline trimming cut 6 bases from V and 3 bases from J; bases unmatched to any gene: 9. Per germline, CDR1 SGHTA and CDR2 FQGNSA. The CDR3 here is CASSPKRDRTDTQYF. The CDR3 bases are TGTGCCAGCAGTCCTAAGCGGGACCGGACAGATACGCAGTATTTT.

In this sample, this clone turned up many times. The chain joins TRBV7-9 to TRBJ2-5; no reliable D call. The germline gives CDR1 SEHNR, CDR2 FQNEAQ (reference sequence). The CDR3 has 11 amino acids. V was pared by 5 bases and J by 4 bases, with 5 bases between. The CDR3 here is CASSPGETQYF. The CDR3 nucleotides read TGTGCCAGCAGCCCCGGAGAGACCCAGTACTTC.

The V and J genes are TRBV6-6 and TRBJ2-1; tentative D call: TRBD2 (5 bases). This CDR3 comprises 13 residues. Trimming shortened V by 8 bases and J by 8 bases, and 16 bases separated the two germline ends. Per the germline V gene, CDR1 is MNHNY and CDR2 is SVGAGI (reference sequence). CDR3 in DNA: TGTGCCAGCCGAAGCGGTAACGGGGATGAGCAGTTCTTC. It is translated as CASRSGNGDEQFF.

This clone was counted between two and nine times. The genes are TRBV19 and TRBJ2-7, with TRBD2 matching 10 bases. The CDR3 consists of 15 residues. V lost 3 bases to trimming and J lost 2 bases; unmatched junction nucleotides: 4. Per the germline V gene, CDR1 is LNHDA and CDR2 is SQIVND (reference sequence). The CDR3 sequence: CASSILAGGTYEQYF. The CDR3 DNA is TGTGCCAGTAGTATCTTAGCGGGAGGAACCTACGAGCAGTACTTC.

This clone was seen only a few times. The V call is TRBV11-2, the J call TRBJ2-3; 11 nucleotides align to TRBD2. CDR1 and CDR2 from the germline V gene are SGHAT and FQNNGV. The CDR3 is 17 residues long. J gave up 5 bases and V 1 base, and 8 bases lay outside the gene matches. CDR3 coding DNA: TGTGCCAGCAGCTTAGGGCTAGCGGGAGGATGGGGAGATACGCAGTATTTT. As protein: CASSLGLAGGWGDTQYF.

This chain joins TRBV4-3 and TRBJ2-1, with TRBD2 matching 9 bases. Unmatched junction bases numbered 11, after V lost 4 bases and J lost 4 bases. The germline V gene encodes CDR1 LGHNA and CDR2 YSLEER. CDR3 length: 17 amino acids. The CDR3 reads CASSRGMGLAEYNEQFF. The DNA of the CDR3 is TGCGCCAGCAGCCGAGGGATGGGACTAGCAGAGTACAATGAGCAGTTCTTC.

In this sample, this clone turned up a few times. The chain joins TRBV19 to TRBJ2-7, with 8 bases matching TRBD2. V was pared by 5 bases and J by 0 bases, with 6 bases of the junction left unmatched. The CDR3 consists of 15 residues. Germline assignment: CDR1 LNHDA and CDR2 SQIVND (reference sequence). CDR3 bases: TGTGCCAGTAGTCTTAGCGGGGTCGGCTCCTACGAGCAGTACTTC. Its protein is CASSLSGVGSYEQYF.